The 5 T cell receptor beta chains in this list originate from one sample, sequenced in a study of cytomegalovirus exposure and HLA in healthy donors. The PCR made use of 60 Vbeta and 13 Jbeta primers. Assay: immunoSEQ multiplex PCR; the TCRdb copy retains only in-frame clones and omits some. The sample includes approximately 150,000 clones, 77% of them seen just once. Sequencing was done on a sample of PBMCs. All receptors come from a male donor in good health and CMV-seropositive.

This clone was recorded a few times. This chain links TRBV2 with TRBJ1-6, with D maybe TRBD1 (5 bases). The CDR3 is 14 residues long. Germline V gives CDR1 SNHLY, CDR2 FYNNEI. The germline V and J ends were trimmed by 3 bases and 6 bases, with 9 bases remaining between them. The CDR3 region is CASSEKGFNSPLHF. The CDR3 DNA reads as TGTGCCAGCAGTGAGAAGGGGTTTAATTCACCCCTCCACTTT.

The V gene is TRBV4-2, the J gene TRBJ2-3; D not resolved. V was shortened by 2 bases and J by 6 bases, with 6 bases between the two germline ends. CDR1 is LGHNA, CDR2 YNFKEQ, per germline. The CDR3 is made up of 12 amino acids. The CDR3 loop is CASSQNADTQYF. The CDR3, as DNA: TGTGCCAGCAGCCAAAATGCGGATACGCAGTATTTT.

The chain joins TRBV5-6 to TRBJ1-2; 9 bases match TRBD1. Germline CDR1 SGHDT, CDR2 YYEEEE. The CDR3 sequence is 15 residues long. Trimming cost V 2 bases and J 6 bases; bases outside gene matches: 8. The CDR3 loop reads CASSLVRDRADGYTF. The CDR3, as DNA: TGTGCCAGCAGCTTAGTCCGGGACAGGGCGGATGGCTACACCTTC.

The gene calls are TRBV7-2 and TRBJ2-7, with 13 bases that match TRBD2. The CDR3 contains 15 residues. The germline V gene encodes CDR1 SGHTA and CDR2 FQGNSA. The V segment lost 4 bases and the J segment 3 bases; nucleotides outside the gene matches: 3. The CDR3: CASSSGLAGVYEQYF. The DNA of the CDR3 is TGTGCCAGCAGCTCCGGACTAGCGGGGGTCTACGAGCAGTACTTC.

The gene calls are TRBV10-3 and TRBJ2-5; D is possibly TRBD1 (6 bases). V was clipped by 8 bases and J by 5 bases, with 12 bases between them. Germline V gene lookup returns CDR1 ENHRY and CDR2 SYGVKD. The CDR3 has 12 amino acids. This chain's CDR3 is CAIARGGETQYF. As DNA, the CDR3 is TGTGCCATCGCCAGGGGCGGTGAGACCCAGTACTTC.